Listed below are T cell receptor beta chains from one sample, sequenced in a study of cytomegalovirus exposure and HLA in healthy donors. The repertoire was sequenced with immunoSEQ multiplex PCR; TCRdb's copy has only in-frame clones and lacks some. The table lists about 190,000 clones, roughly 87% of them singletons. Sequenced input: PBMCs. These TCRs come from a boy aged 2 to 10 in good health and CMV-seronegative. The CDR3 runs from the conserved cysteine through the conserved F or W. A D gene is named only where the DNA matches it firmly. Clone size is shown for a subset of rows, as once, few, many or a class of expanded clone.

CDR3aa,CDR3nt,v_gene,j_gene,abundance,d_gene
CASSTSPGLSYGYTF,TGTGCCAGCAGCACCTCACCGGGGTTGAGCTATGGCTACACCTTC,TRBV11-2,TRBJ1-2,NA,NA
CASSPAGETGSYEQYF,TGTGCCAGCAGTCCCGCCGGTGAGACAGGATCCTACGAGCAGTACTTC,TRBV27,TRBJ2-7,NA,NA
CASSPRGKETQYF,TGTGCCAGCAGTCCCAGGGGGAAAGAGACCCAGTACTTC,TRBV2,TRBJ2-5,NA,TRBD1
CASSSATGGSEAFF,TGTGCCAGCAGTTCGGCTACAGGGGGTAGTGAAGCTTTCTTT,TRBV6-5,TRBJ1-1,few,TRBD1
CASQTGSSYEQYF,TGTGCCAGCCAGACAGGGAGCTCCTACGAGCAGTACTTC,TRBV28,TRBJ2-7,NA,TRBD1
CASSSGIRDRGYNEQFF,TGTGCCAGCAGCTCGGGGATCCGGGACAGGGGCTACAATGAGCAGTTCTTC,TRBV5-4,TRBJ2-1,NA,TRBD1
CASSQVPGGTEAFF,TGCGCCAGCAGCCAGGTACCCGGGGGGACTGAAGCTTTCTTT,TRBV4-1,TRBJ1-1,NA,NA
CASSPRQVYGYTF,TGTGCCAGCAGCCCTAGACAGGTCTATGGCTACACCTTC,TRBV28,TRBJ1-2,NA,NA
CASSPQRAGVSTDTQYF,TGCGCCAGCAGCCCCCAGCGAGCGGGAGTCAGCACAGATACGCAGTATTTT,TRBV4-1,TRBJ2-3,NA,TRBD2
CASEGVQGAPGANVLTF,TGTGCCAGTGAAGGGGTACAGGGTGCTCCTGGGGCCAACGTCCTGACTTTC,TRBV19,TRBJ2-6,few,NA
CASRPNNNRDRPNTEAFF,TGTGCCAGCAGACCTAATAACAACCGGGACAGACCGAACACTGAAGCTTTCTTT,TRBV27,TRBJ1-1,once,TRBD1
CASSRRPELKAEAFF,TGTGCCAGTAGTAGAAGGCCCGAACTAAAGGCTGAAGCTTTCTTT,TRBV19,TRBJ1-1,once,NA
CSSSLATSSQYF,TGTTCCAGCAGCTTAGCGACTAGCTCGCAGTATTTT,TRBV7-9,TRBJ2-3,NA,TRBD2
CASSFDRSDTQYF,TGTGCCAGCAGCTTTGACAGGAGCGATACGCAGTATTTT,TRBV11-2,TRBJ2-3,once,NA
CASSPTGKLAYEQYF,TGTGCCAGCAGCCCAACAGGGAAACTCGCCTACGAGCAGTACTTC,TRBV7-6,TRBJ2-7,NA,NA
CASRRQGYYGYTF,TGTGCCAGCAGACGACAGGGATACTATGGCTACACCTTC,TRBV6-1,TRBJ1-2,NA,TRBD1
CASSFRGRQSSYNEQFF,TGTGCCAGCAGCTTCCGCGGGCGTCAGAGCTCCTACAATGAGCAGTTCTTC,TRBV7-8,TRBJ2-1,NA,NA
CASSLALGQVRQSGSYEQYF,TGTGCCAGCAGCTTGGCCCTCGGGCAGGTTCGGCAAAGCGGGTCTTACGAGCAGTACTTC,TRBV5-4,TRBJ2-7,NA,NA
CASSLMASGLDTQYF,TGTGCCAGCAGTCTCATGGCTAGCGGGTTAGATACGCAGTATTTT,TRBV28,TRBJ2-3,NA,TRBD2
CASSLGLADSTDTQYF,TGTGCCAGCAGCTTAGGCCTAGCGGATAGCACAGATACGCAGTATTTT,TRBV7-9,TRBJ2-3,once,TRBD2
CASAREWSSIEAFF,TGTGCCAGCGCCCGCGAGTGGTCGTCCATTGAAGCTTTCTTT,TRBV7-3,TRBJ1-1,NA,NA
CASRSGQETQYF,TGTGCCAGCAGGTCAGGTCAAGAGACCCAGTACTTC,TRBV6-1,TRBJ2-5,NA,NA
CATSIRTGNYGYTF,TGTGCCACCTCCATCAGGACAGGGAACTATGGCTACACCTTC,TRBV19,TRBJ1-2,NA,TRBD1
CAWSRDRTGRRGEQYF,TGTGCCTGGAGTAGGGATAGGACAGGTCGGCGCGGCGAGCAGTACTTC,TRBV30,TRBJ2-7,once,TRBD1
CASSLIVGNPYNEQFF,TGTGCCAGCAGCTTGATCGTCGGGAACCCATACAATGAGCAGTTCTTC,TRBV7-9,TRBJ2-1,NA,NA